What follows are 21 T cell receptor beta chains derived from one specimen sequenced in a study of blood T cell repertoires in COVID-19. TCRdb's table, derived via immunoSEQ multiplex PCR, lists solely in-frame clones and lacks some. The sample records just under 300,000 clones, approximately 86% being singletons. The sample comprised peripheral blood. Every receptor here comes from a man aged 70-80 years with acute or convalescent COVID-19.

The chain links TRBV6-2 or TRBV6-3 to TRBJ2-5; TRBD2 matches 14 bases. Germline values: CDR1 MNHEY, CDR2 SVGEGT. V was clipped by 2 bases and J by 7 bases; unmatched bases: 6. CDR3 length: 16 residues. CDR3 sequence reads: CASSYGLAGGFGTQYF. Here the CDR3 DNA reads TGTGCCAGCAGTTACGGACTAGCGGGGGGTTTTGGGACCCAGTACTTC.

The J gene is TRBJ1-2, the V gene TRBV4-1; weak D call: TRBD1 (6 bases). Germline loops: CDR1 MGHRA, CDR2 YSYEKL. This CDR3 spans 18 amino acids. Trimming cost V 0 bases and J 4 bases, with 21 bases left between them. This CDR3 reads CASSQDPDGGRRGYGYTF. The CDR3, as DNA: TGCGCCAGCAGCCAAGATCCGGACGGGGGGCGACGCGGCTATGGCTACACCTTC.

The chain links TRBV4-3 to TRBJ2-1, with 13 bases identical to TRBD2. Unmatched junction bases numbered 15, after V lost 5 bases and J lost 8 bases. This CDR3 contains 18 residues. Germline-derived CDR1 and CDR2 are LGHNA and YSLEER. CDR3 bases: TGCGCCAGCAGCTCACCGGGACTAGCGGGGTCAATGGGGTATGAGCAGTTCTTC. Its protein is CASSSPGLAGSMGYEQFF.

V and J are TRBV18 and TRBJ1-2; the D gene is possibly TRBD1 (5 bases). The V end lost 4 bases, the J end lost 7 bases, and 16 bases lay between the germline ends. Germline assignment: CDR1 KGHSH and CDR2 LQKENI. CDR3 length: 14 amino acids. CDR3 amino acids: CASSRDQGSGGYTF. The CDR3 DNA sequence: TGTGCCAGCTCACGCGACCAGGGTAGTGGTGGCTACACCTTC.

The chain uses TRBV7-8 and TRBJ2-1, with unresolved D. This CDR3 spans 16 amino acids. Deletions cut 1 base from V and 6 bases from J, with 16 bases between. Germline assignment: CDR1 SGHVS and CDR2 FQNEAQ. Written as DNA, the CDR3 is TGTGCCAGCAGCTTAGTAGTCCCCACCCTTCTCAATGAGCAGTTCTTC. Amino acids: CASSLVVPTLLNEQFF. Full variable domain (missing parts from reference TRBV7-8 and TRBJ2-1): GAGVSQSPRYKVAKRGQDVALRCDPISGHVSLFWYQQALGQGPEFLTYFQNEAQLDKSGLPSDRFFAERPEGSVSTLKIQRTQQEDSAVYLCASSLVVPTLLNEQFFGPGTRLTVL.

This clone was recorded a few times. The rearrangement uses TRBV6-2 or TRBV6-3 and TRBJ1-1; 7 bases are a match to TRBD1. Per the germline V gene, CDR1 is MNHEY and CDR2 is SVGEGT. This CDR3 is 13 amino acids long. The trim removed 5 bases at V and 7 bases at J, leaving 7 bases unmatched. DNA for the CDR3: TGTGCCAGCAGTCGACAAGACAGGGATGAAGCTTTCTTT. This sequence encodes CASSRQDRDEAFF.

This chain joins TRBV19 and TRBJ2-5; D might be TRBD1 (7 bases). The germline V and J ends were trimmed by 6 bases and 1 base, with 18 bases remaining between them. In germline, CDR1 is LNHDA, CDR2 SQIVND (reference sequence). CDR3 length: 16 residues. CDR3 bases: TGTGCCAGTAGCGGGCAGGGGGGCAGCTTCCAAGAGACCCAGTACTTC. Residues: CASSGQGGSFQETQYF.

The gene calls are TRBV9 and TRBJ2-7; 9 bases fit TRBD1. The germline gives CDR1 SGDLS, CDR2 YYNGEE. The CDR3 is 14 amino acids. The J segment lost 5 bases and the V segment lost 0 bases, leaving 3 bases of the junction unmatched. The CDR3 DNA reads TGTGCCAGCAGCGTAGGCGGACAGGGGAACGAGCAGTACTTC. It is translated as CASSVGGQGNEQYF.

V gene TRBV7-2 combines with J gene TRBJ2-5, with a possible D match to TRBD2 (6 bases). CDR1 is SGHTA, CDR2 FQGNSA, per germline. This CDR3 comprises 13 residues. V was trimmed by 7 bases and J by 7 bases, leaving 16 bases between them. DNA for the CDR3: TGTGCCAGCACCTGGGGGACTCCAAGGACCCAGTACTTC. Its translation is CASTWGTPRTQYF. Supplemented by reference TRBV7-2 and TRBJ2-5, the full variable domain reads GAGVSQSPSNKVTEKGKDVELRCDPISGHTALYWYRQSLGQGLEFLIYFQGNSAPDKSGLPSDRFSAERTGGSVSTLTIQRTQQEDSAVYLCASTWGTPRTQYFGPGTRLLVL.

The chain links TRBV7-2 to TRBJ2-7; no reliable D call. From germline, CDR1 is SGHTA and CDR2 FQGNSA. The length of the CDR3 is 13 residues. The V gene lost 1 base and the J gene lost 4 bases, with 8 bases spanning the gap. The CDR3 region is CASSLERQYEQYF. The CDR3 nucleotides are TGTGCCAGCAGCTTAGAGAGGCAGTACGAGCAGTACTTC.

This chain uses TRBV29-1 with TRBJ2-7; TRBD1 matches 9 bases. The CDR3 length is 13 residues. V trimming: 7 bases; J trimming: 4 bases; junction bases outside the gene matches: 8. The germline gives CDR1 SQVTM, CDR2 ANQGSEA. CDR3 sequence reads: CSAAQGALYEQYF. The CDR3 DNA is TGCAGCGCCGCACAGGGGGCCCTATACGAGCAGTACTTC.

The gene calls are TRBV18 and TRBJ2-5; 9 bases fit TRBD1. V shed 4 bases and J 3 bases; nucleotides not matched to a gene: 6. The CDR3 consists of 15 residues. The germline V gene has CDR1 KGHSH and CDR2 LQKENI. CDR3 nucleotides: TGTGCCAGCTCACGGGGAACAGGGGGCGAAGAGACCCAGTACTTC. Translation gives CASSRGTGGEETQYF.

This clone was observed a single time. This sequence joins TRBV9 and TRBJ2-3; D gene uncertain. From germline, CDR1 is SGDLS and CDR2 YYNGEE. The V end was cut by 4 bases, the J end by 0 bases, with 9 bases between. The CDR3 has 14 amino acids. CDR3 nucleotides: TGTGCCAGCAGCCCCCAGACTAGCACAGATACGCAGTATTTT. Protein sequence: CASSPQTSTDTQYF.

The rearrangement uses TRBV2 and TRBJ1-5; unclear D gene. The ends were cut back, 1 base at V and 7 bases at J, with 11 bases in the middle. The germline CDR1 and CDR2 sequences are SNHLY and FYNNEI. The CDR3 is 14 residues long. The CDR3 sequence is CASSEGRGGQPQHF. The CDR3 DNA is TGTGCCAGCAGTGAAGGACGGGGAGGCCAGCCCCAGCATTTT. Full variable domain (remainder filled in from reference TRBV2 and TRBJ1-5): EPEVTQTPSHQVTQMGQEVILRCVPISNHLYFYWYRQILGQKVEFLVSFYNNEISEKSEIFDDQFSVERPDGSNFTLKIRSTKLEDSAMYFCASSEGRGGQPQHFGDGTRLSIL.

The chain couples TRBV27 to TRBJ2-4; 8 bases agree with TRBD1. The V gene end was trimmed by 6 bases and the J gene end by 7 bases; junction bases not matched to a gene: 8. This CDR3 is built from 14 residues. Germline-derived CDR1 and CDR2 are MNHEY and SMNVEV (reference sequence). The chain's CDR3 is CASSLMTGANIQYF. The CDR3 DNA follows: TGTGCCAGCAGCTTAATGACAGGGGCCAACATTCAGTACTTC.

The chain recombines TRBV6-1 with TRBJ1-2; the D is unclear. Trimming pared 1 base from V and 5 bases from J, leaving 5 bases between. The CDR3 extends over 12 amino acids. Germline V gene lookup returns CDR1 MNHNS and CDR2 SASEGT. CDR3 nucleotides: TGTGCCAGCAGTGAAGGGCAGTATGGCTACACCTTC. Its protein is CASSEGQYGYTF.

The rearrangement uses TRBV7-9 and TRBJ1-1; D remains ambiguous. Trimming stripped 0 bases from V and 3 bases from J, with 8 bases between. The CDR3 contains 14 residues. Looked up from germline, CDR1 is SEHNR and CDR2 is FQNEAQ (reference sequence). The CDR3 protein is CASSLAGRDTEAFF. The CDR3 DNA sequence: TGTGCCAGCAGCTTAGCTGGGCGCGACACTGAAGCTTTCTTT.

This rearrangement joins TRBV28 to TRBJ2-1, with TRBD1 as a possible D gene (5 bases). Per the germline V gene, CDR1 is MDHEN and CDR2 is SYDVKM. The germline V and J ends were trimmed by 4 bases and 6 bases, with 25 bases remaining between them. This CDR3 is built from 18 residues. The CDR3 DNA follows: TGTGCCAGCAGTTCGTCTCAGGGTGGGGTTTCTCTTGGCAATGAGCAGTTCTTC. Its protein product is CASSSSQGGVSLGNEQFF.

This chain connects TRBV28 to TRBJ1-2; a weak D match, TRBD1 (5 bases). Germline V gene data show CDR1 as MDHEN and CDR2 as SYDVKM. This CDR3 region has 14 residues. V lost 4 bases, J lost 5 bases, and 14 bases lay in between. The CDR3 loop is CASSSDSRLYGYTF. DNA for the CDR3: TGTGCCAGCAGTTCCGACAGCCGACTTTATGGCTACACCTTC.

Written as DNA, the CDR3 is TGTGCCAGCAGCTTACTCTCGGGGTCCCACATACCAGAGACCCAGTACTTC. It encodes CASSLLSGSHIPETQYF. The chain recombines TRBV7-2 with TRBJ2-5; D is perhaps TRBD2 (5 bases). The CDR3 covers 17 residues. Trimming shortened V by 2 bases and J by 4 bases, and 20 bases separated the two germline ends. Germline V gene data show CDR1 as SGHTA and CDR2 as FQGNSA.

The chain has TRBV19 and TRBJ1-2; 7 nucleotides line up with TRBD1. The V gene end was trimmed by 5 bases and the J gene end by 2 bases; junction bases not matched to a gene: 5. This CDR3 is 14 amino acids long. Germline CDR1 reads LNHDA; CDR2 reads SQIVND (reference sequence). The DNA of the CDR3 is TGTGCCAGTAGTCTTCGACAGGGAAACTATGGCTACACCTTC. Translation gives CASSLRQGNYGYTF.